This T cell receptor beta chain emerged from a study of T cell changes during pregnancy in multiple sclerosis. A single count supports this clone. Looked up from germline, CDR1 is MNHNS and CDR2 is SASEGT. J gave up 9 bases and V 4 bases, and 8 bases lay outside the gene matches. The CDR3 is 13 amino acids. Repertoires were generated with immunoSEQ multiplex PCR, while TCRdb's copy carries only in-frame clones and drops some. The sample has 65,000 to 95,000 clones; around 94% are singletons. The specimen comprised peripheral blood, sampled in the second trimester of pregnancy. This clonotype originated in a female donor in good health, enrolled as a control in a pregnancy study. The chain combines TRBV6-1 with TRBJ2-5, with 7 bases fitting TRBD2. CDR3 bases: TGTGCCAGCAGTGTCCCCCATGCGGGGGCCCAGTACTTC. Amino acids: CASSVPHAGAQYF.